This passage covers 10 T cell receptor beta chains from one sample sequenced in a study of T cell responses to AZD1222 COVID-19 vaccine. Generated by immunoSEQ multiplex PCR, the TCRdb table keeps only in-frame clones and is missing some. The sample shows roughly 100,000 clones, roughly 90% of them seen only once. Sequenced material: peripheral blood, taken on day 0 of AZD1222 vaccination. These receptors were obtained from an adult in good health.

In DNA, the CDR3 is TGCGCCAGCAGCCAAGGGGGACAGGGTGGGGGAGCCCAGCATTTT. Its protein product is CASSQGGQGGGAQHF. The rearrangement joins TRBV4-1 to TRBJ1-5; 9 bases align to TRBD1. The germline V gene encodes CDR1 MGHRA and CDR2 YSYEKL. V lost 1 base, J lost 11 bases, and 9 bases stayed unmatched. CDR3 size: 15 residues.

V usage is TRBV10-2 and J usage is TRBJ2-3, with D unclear. The CDR3 extends over 12 amino acids. CDR1 WSHSY and CDR2 SAAADI come from the germline V gene. V lost 3 bases to trimming and J lost 1 base, with 2 bases between them. The CDR3 nucleotides read TGCGCCAGCAGTGAACGCACAGATACGCAGTATTTT. Its translation is CASSERTDTQYF.

The V gene is TRBV6-5, the J gene TRBJ1-1; 7 bases are shared with TRBD1. The trim removed 6 bases at V and 4 bases at J, leaving 8 bases unmatched. Germline loops: CDR1 MNHEY, CDR2 SVGAGI. This CDR3 comprises 14 residues. The CDR3 loop reads CASSHRGEVTEAFF. In DNA, the CDR3 is TGTGCCAGCAGCCACAGGGGCGAGGTCACTGAAGCTTTCTTT.

J is TRBJ2-7 and V is TRBV7-2, with D tentatively TRBD1 or TRBD2 (5 bases each). The germline V gene encodes CDR1 SGHTA and CDR2 FQGNSA. CDR3 length: 16 amino acids. The ends were cut back, 2 bases at V and 0 bases at J, with 14 bases in the middle. The CDR3, as DNA: TGTGCCAGCAGCTTATCGTCGGGACCAAGCTCCTACGAGCAGTACTTC. The encoded protein is CASSLSSGPSSYEQYF.

This clone was recorded only once. The V gene is TRBV19, the J gene TRBJ1-2; D might be TRBD1 (6 bases). The germline CDR1 and CDR2 sequences are LNHDA and SQIVND (reference sequence). The CDR3 spans 14 residues. Trimming stripped 4 bases from V and 7 bases from J, with 16 bases between. The CDR3 protein is CASSTDPPRGGYTF. The CDR3 coding sequence is TGTGCCAGTAGTACGGATCCGCCCAGGGGTGGCTACACCTTC.

The chain employs TRBV2 and TRBJ2-7, with 7 positions matching TRBD1. J lost 2 bases, V lost 6 bases, and 1 base had no gene match. Per germline, CDR1 SNHLY and CDR2 FYNNEI. The CDR3 covers 12 residues. CDR3 nucleotides: TGTGCCAGCAGAGGACAGGCCTACGAGCAGTACTTC. Translation gives CASRGQAYEQYF.

The rearrangement joins TRBV25-1 to TRBJ1-1; D is possibly TRBD1 (5 bases). The V end lost 3 bases, the J end lost 5 bases, and 16 bases lay between the germline ends. Looked up from germline, CDR1 is MGHDK and CDR2 is SYGVNS. There are 15 residues in the CDR3. CDR3 in DNA: TGTGCCAGCAGTGACCCGTCAGGAGGGGAGACTGAAGCTTTCTTT. Translating it yields CASSDPSGGETEAFF.

This clone was seen once. The CDR3 region has the DNA TGTGCCAAGACTAGCGGGAGGGCCAGCTCCTACGAGCAGTACTTC. Encoded protein: CAKTSGRASSYEQYF. The chain combines TRBV7-2 with TRBJ2-7, with 14 bases fitting TRBD2. Trimming cost V 10 bases and J 0 bases; bases outside gene matches: 5. The CDR3 is 15 amino acids. From germline, CDR1 is SGHTA and CDR2 FQGNSA.

The chain employs TRBV6-5 and TRBJ1-5, with D perhaps matching TRBD1 (5 bases). Germline lookup yields CDR1 MNHEY and CDR2 SVGAGI. V dropped 6 bases and J dropped 5 bases, with 17 bases sitting between them. This CDR3 contains 15 residues. DNA of the CDR3: TGTGCCAGCAGCCTGAGGGACGGGACGTATCAGCCCCAGCATTTT. It is translated as CASSLRDGTYQPQHF.

This sequence joins TRBV19 and TRBJ1-2; D remains ambiguous. The V gene lost 5 bases and the J gene lost 4 bases, with 23 bases spanning the gap. CDR3 length equals 17 residues. The germline CDR1 and CDR2 sequences are LNHDA and SQIVND (reference sequence). This CDR3 is CASSLLRGRTQVYGYTF. The CDR3 DNA follows: TGTGCCAGTAGTCTCTTGCGCGGGCGCACGCAAGTCTATGGCTACACCTTC.